Presented here are 21 T cell receptor beta chains from one specimen sequenced in a study of T cells in Graves' hyperthyroidism and ophthalmopathy. Amplification targeted TCR beta CDR3 regions from RNA transcripts. In the first-round RT-PCR of the TCR CDR3, the HTBI primer set was used. TCRdb re-analysed the multiplex PCR reads in MiXCR, keeping a single row per CDR3 protein. The table has more than 250,000 distinct CDR3 sequences, about 15% seen once. Material: blood. The source of these receptors is a woman aged 45-65 years with Graves' hyperthyroidism that later progressed to Graves' ophthalmopathy.

This clonotype was seen many times. The CDR3 spells CASSPSRGNTEAFF. CDR3 nucleotides: TGCGCCAGCAGCCCATCCAGGGGGAACACTGAAGCTTTCTTT. The chain is built from TRBV4-1 and TRBJ1-1; D is possibly TRBD1 (6 bases). CDR3 length: 14 residues. In germline, CDR1 is MGHRA, CDR2 YSYEKL. Between the trimmed V and J ends, which lost 4 bases and 1 base, there was a span of 10 bases.

This clonotype was seen a handful of times. The chain has TRBV7-9 and TRBJ2-7; perhaps D is TRBD1 or TRBD2 (5 bases each). This CDR3 has 14 residues. Germline CDR1 SEHNR, CDR2 FQNEAQ (reference sequence). V dropped 5 bases and J dropped 5 bases, with 16 bases sitting between them. This chain's CDR3 is CASSRGLGMDEQYF. CDR3 in DNA: TGTGCCAGCAGCCGGGGCCTCGGGATGGACGAGCAGTACTTC.

This clonotype was observed many times. The V and J genes are TRBV3-1 and TRBJ2-7; D is undetermined. Trimming pared 2 bases from V and 4 bases from J, leaving 15 bases between. The CDR3 sequence is 15 residues long. Germline CDR1 is LGHDT and CDR2 is YNNKEL (reference sequence). DNA for the CDR3: TGTGCCAGCAGCCAAAGCATACGGGTCGGTTACGAGCAGTACTTC. Translated: CASSQSIRVGYEQYF.

The J gene is TRBJ1-3, the V gene TRBV11-2, with unresolved D. Trimming took off 0 bases at V and 3 bases at J, with 3 bases between the two ends. The CDR3 loop spans 13 amino acids. CDR1 is SGHAT, CDR2 FQNNGV, per germline. The CDR3 is CASSLEGGNTIYF. The CDR3 bases are TGTGCCAGCAGCTTAGAAGGTGGAAACACCATATATTTT.

This clonotype was found once. A much more abundant neighbour one base away suggests this may be a read error. The chain joins TRBV6-1 to TRBJ2-1; either TRBD1 or TRBD2 may supply D (5 bases each). Trimming stripped 5 bases from V and 15 bases from J, with 20 bases between. The germline V gene encodes CDR1 MNHNS and CDR2 SASEGT. The CDR3 is 13 residues long. CDR3 nucleotide sequence: TGTGCCAGCAGTCCACCACACAGCTCGGGGCGGTTCTTC. This translates into CASSPPHSSGRFF.

This clonotype was observed a handful of times. The V and J genes are TRBV29-1 and TRBJ2-6; 9 bases match TRBD1. This CDR3 region has 14 residues. The V and J ends lost 6 bases and 2 bases, in that order; junction bases with no gene match: 2. CDR1 and CDR2 from the germline V gene are SQVTM and ANQGSEA. CDR3 amino acids: CSVYRGPGANVLTF. CDR3 DNA: TGCAGCGTCTACAGGGGGCCTGGGGCCAACGTCCTGACTTTC.

This clonotype was seen a handful of times. CDR3: CASSLRESGGYTF. The CDR3 DNA reads TGTGCCAGCAGTTTGAGGGAGTCGGGTGGCTACACCTTC. The chain joins TRBV28 to TRBJ1-2; unclear D gene. The length of the CDR3 is 13 residues. CDR1 is MDHEN, CDR2 SYDVKM, per germline. The ends were cut back, 3 bases at V and 7 bases at J, with 12 bases in the middle.

The chain joins TRBV6-1 to TRBJ2-5, with 11 bases lining up with TRBD2. This CDR3 spans 16 amino acids. V lost 1 base to trimming and J lost 5 bases; unmatched junction nucleotides: 6. From germline, CDR1 is MNHNS and CDR2 SASEGT. In nucleotides, the CDR3 is TGTGCCAGCAGTGAAGAGTTAGCGGGAGGGCACGAGACCCAGTACTTC. Translation gives CASSEELAGGHETQYF.

The genes are TRBV28 and TRBJ2-7, with D unclear. The CDR3 is 16 residues long. Trimming took off 4 bases at V and 3 bases at J, with 19 bases between the two ends. In germline, CDR1 is MDHEN, CDR2 SYDVKM. The CDR3 is CASSSRIKGGNYEQYF. CDR3 DNA sequence: TGTGCCAGCAGTTCCCGAATAAAGGGTGGCAACTACGAGCAGTACTTC.

This clonotype came up many times. The gene calls are TRBV29-1 and TRBJ1-2; D is uncertain. The CDR3 is 12 amino acids. CDR1 is SQVTM and CDR2 is ANQGSEA in the germline V gene. V lost 6 bases and J lost 1, with 9 bases in between. CDR3 region: CSVASVNYGYTF. The CDR3 region has the DNA TGCAGCGTGGCGTCAGTTAACTATGGCTACACCTTC.

A few counts support this clonotype. J is TRBJ2-7 and V is TRBV4-1, with TRBD2 identical over 10 bases. In germline, CDR1 is MGHRA, CDR2 YSYEKL. Trimming at V came to 1 base and at J to 2 bases, leaving 11 bases not matched to a gene. The CDR3 totals 18 residues. The DNA for the CDR3 is TGCGCCAGCAGCCAAGGATCAGGGTTAGGACTAGCGGCCTACGAGCAGTACTTC. It translates to CASSQGSGLGLAAYEQYF.

This clonotype occurred many times. CDR3 nucleotides: TGTGCCAGCAGTTTGGAGGGGGCCGGAAGGACTGAAGCTTTCTTT. Amino acid sequence: CASSLEGAGRTEAFF. The genes are TRBV27 and TRBJ1-1; TRBD1 matches at 7 bases. V gave up 3 bases and J gave up 5 bases; unmatched junction bases: 9. Germline V gives CDR1 MNHEY, CDR2 SMNVEV (reference sequence). The CDR3 is 15 residues long.

In this sample, this clonotype turned up a few times. The V gene is TRBV6-1, the J gene TRBJ1-1, with 11 positions matching TRBD1. Germline V CDR1 and CDR2: MNHNS, SASEGT. This CDR3 contains 15 residues. With V trimmed by 5 bases and J by 3 bases, 5 bases remained unmatched. The CDR3 protein is CASSSWDRGDTEAFF. The CDR3 DNA reads TGTGCCAGCAGTAGCTGGGACAGGGGGGACACTGAAGCTTTCTTT.

The chain employs TRBV5-1 and TRBJ2-5, with 10 bases that match TRBD1. The CDR3 runs 17 residues. The junction had 11 bases not matched to a gene; V was cut back by 2 bases and J by 4 bases. Germline V CDR1 and CDR2: SGHRS, YFSETQ. For the CDR3, the DNA is TGCGCCAGCAGCTTTATCCCGAGACAGGGGGCGCGAGAGACCCAGTACTTC. This codes for CASSFIPRQGARETQYF.

This clonotype was picked up many times. The J gene is TRBJ2-7, the V gene TRBV2; D is perhaps TRBD1 (5 bases). Between the trimmed V and J ends, which lost 4 bases and 4 bases, there was a span of 17 bases. Germline V gene lookup returns CDR1 SNHLY and CDR2 FYNNEI. CDR3 size: 15 residues. The CDR3 DNA reads as TGTGCCAGCAGTGGAGGCCCAGGGTGGACATACGAGCAGTACTTC. Translated, it gives CASSGGPGWTYEQYF.

The sample holds many counts of this clonotype. This rearrangement joins TRBV20-1 to TRBJ2-1; D may be TRBD1 or TRBD2 (5 bases each). This CDR3 contains 16 residues. Germline values: CDR1 DFQATT, CDR2 SNEGSKA (reference sequence). Trimming pared 4 bases from V and 9 bases from J, leaving 25 bases between. CDR3 DNA sequence: TGCAGTGCTATACCGCCCGGGACCCCCACTGGGGGTGAGCAGTTCTTC. Its translation: CSAIPPGTPTGGEQFF.

There are many counts of this clonotype. The genes are TRBV5-1 and TRBJ2-7; D ambiguous. The CDR3 length is 15 residues. The V end lost 2 bases, the J end lost 4 bases, and 16 bases lay between the germline ends. Germline CDR1 SGHRS, CDR2 YFSETQ. This chain's CDR3 is CASSFSTQRVYEQYF. CDR3 nucleotides: TGCGCCAGCAGCTTTTCAACTCAGCGTGTATACGAGCAGTACTTC.

This clonotype came up once. The V gene is TRBV28, the J gene TRBJ2-3, with 12 bases identical to TRBD2. Germline trimming cut 4 bases from V and 3 bases from J; bases unmatched to any gene: 11. This CDR3 spans 18 amino acids. The germline CDR1 and CDR2 sequences are MDHEN and SYDVKM. CDR3 DNA sequence: TGTGCCAGCAGTTCCCTAGCGGGAGGGCACTCTGAGACAGATACGCAGTATTTT. Translating gives CASSSLAGGHSETDTQYF. Filled out from reference TRBV28 and TRBJ2-3, the complete variable domain reads DVKVTQSSRYLVKRTGEKVFLECVQDMDHENMFWYRQDPGLGLRLIYFSYDVKMKEKGDIPEGYSVSREKKERFSLILESASTNQTSMYLCASSSLAGGHSETDTQYFGPGTRLTVL.

There are many counts of this clonotype. The DNA for the CDR3 is TGTGCCAGCAGCCGAGCGGGGAGAGGAGAGACCCAGTACTTC. It yields the protein CASSRAGRGETQYF. The J gene is TRBJ2-5, the V gene TRBV7-2; 7 nucleotides match TRBD2. After removal of 5 bases from V and 4 bases from J, the junction contained 7 bases not matched to a gene. The CDR3 consists of 14 residues. In germline, CDR1 is SGHTA, CDR2 FQGNSA.

The CDR3 loop reads CASSRGLAGWGETQYF. As DNA, the CDR3 is TGTGCCAGCTCACGTGGACTAGCGGGCTGGGGAGAGACCCAGTACTTC. The J gene is TRBJ2-5, the V gene TRBV18; TRBD2 agrees at 11 bases. Germline V gene data show CDR1 as KGHSH and CDR2 as LQKENI. V was pared by 4 bases and J by 4 bases, with 8 bases of the junction left unmatched. The CDR3 extends over 16 amino acids.

This clonotype was counted ten times or more. The V gene is TRBV25-1, the J gene TRBJ2-1; a weak D match, TRBD2 (6 bases). The CDR3 loop spans 16 amino acids. Germline V gene lookup returns CDR1 MGHDK and CDR2 SYGVNS. V shed 3 bases and J shed 1 base, with 13 bases lying between them. The DNA of the CDR3 is TGTGCCAGCAGTGATCAGGTAGCGGATTCCTACAATGAGCAGTTCTTC. Translated, it gives CASSDQVADSYNEQFF. Supplemented by reference TRBV25-1 and TRBJ2-1, the full variable domain reads EADIYQTPRYLVIGTGKKITLECSQTMGHDKMYWYQQDPGMELHLIHYSYGVNSTEKGDLSSESTVSRIRTEHFPLTLESARPSHTSQYLCASSDQVADSYNEQFFGPGTRLTVL.